The present TCR beta chain was sequenced within a study of identical twins. Trimming shortened V by 5 bases and J by 6 bases, and 20 bases separated the two germline ends. CDR1 and CDR2 from the germline V gene are SGHVS and FQNEAQ. The CDR3 contains 16 residues. In TCRdb, the 5' RACE reads were re-called with MiXCR into one record per CDR3 protein. The sample holds nearly 900,000 distinct CDR3 sequences, 9% to 15% seen once. Only one count was recorded for this clonotype. The same sample was also studied in work on yellow fever vaccine responses in identical twins.

The receptor was derived from a woman aged 18-30 years in good health. The chain has TRBV7-8 and TRBJ2-1, with TRBD1 as a possible D gene (6 bases). Specimen: PBMCs. CDR3 sequence reads: CASSRGTSVGGNEQFF. CDR3 nucleotide sequence: TGTGCCAGCAGCAGAGGGACAAGCGTTGGGGGCAATGAGCAGTTCTTC.